Listed below are T cell receptor beta chains from one sample, sequenced in a study of T cell responses to AZD1222 COVID-19 vaccine. Some clones are missing from TCRdb's copy, which holds only in-frame ones; the method was immunoSEQ multiplex PCR. The data contain around 110,000 clones, about 92% of them singletons. The material sequenced was peripheral blood, taken on day 0 of AZD1222 vaccination. These receptor sequences come from an adult in good health. CDR3s include the opening cysteine and the closing phenylalanine or tryptophan. Each record gives: clone size, J gene, D gene, V gene, CDR3 protein, CDR3 DNA. D genes are given only for firm matches. Size values are once, few and many counts, or a class for expanded clones, and some rows have none.

-,TRBJ2-1,TRBD1,TRBV2,CASSWDRAYNEQFF,TGTGCCAGCAGCTGGGACAGAGCCTACAATGAGCAGTTCTTC
-,TRBJ2-3,-,TRBV27,CASSLVGALDTQYF,TGTGCCAGCAGTTTGGTAGGAGCGCTGGATACGCAGTATTTT
-,TRBJ2-5,-,TRBV4-1,CASRRELRGETQYF,TGCGCCAGCAGGCGAGAGCTTAGAGGCGAGACCCAGTACTTC
once,TRBJ1-5,TRBD1,TRBV28,CASRQGFHSNQPQHF,TGTGCCAGCAGACAGGGGTTTCATAGCAATCAGCCCCAGCATTTT
-,TRBJ1-1,-,TRBV27,CASSLPGGASEAFF,TGTGCCAGCAGTCTCCCGGGAGGGGCTTCTGAAGCTTTCTTT
-,TRBJ2-7,-,TRBV6-5,CASRLPSSVEQYF,TGTGCCAGCAGGCTGCCCTCTAGCGTCGAGCAGTACTTC
-,TRBJ1-5,-,TRBV19,CASRGGVVFGDQPQHF,TGTGCCAGTAGGGGGGGGGTAGTATTCGGCGATCAGCCCCAGCATTTT
-,TRBJ2-5,-,TRBV5-1,CASCLGGSQETQYF,TGCGCCAGCTGTCTGGGCGGGTCGCAAGAGACCCAGTACTTC
-,TRBJ2-1,TRBD2,TRBV27,CASSLSFGGKGYNEQFF,TGTGCCAGCAGTTTATCTTTCGGGGGGAAAGGCTACAATGAGCAGTTCTTC
-,TRBJ2-1,TRBD2,TRBV10-1,CASSKASGNEQFF,TGCGCCAGCAGTAAGGCTAGCGGAAATGAGCAGTTCTTC
-,TRBJ1-3,-,TRBV14,CASSQDVGVSGNTIYF,TGTGCCAGCAGCCAAGACGTGGGCGTCTCTGGAAACACCATATATTTT
once,TRBJ2-2,-,TRBV9,CASSHHHASDTGELFF,TGTGCCAGCAGCCACCATCATGCTAGCGACACCGGGGAGCTGTTTTTT
-,TRBJ2-7,-,TRBV19,CASSIGGSLYEQYF,TGTGCCAGTAGTATAGGGGGTTCTCTCTACGAGCAGTACTTC
-,TRBJ2-2,TRBD2,TRBV12-5,CASGGTSGSTGELFF,TGTGCTAGTGGGGGGACTAGCGGGAGTACCGGGGAGCTGTTTTTT
-,TRBJ2-5,-,TRBV6-5,CASRPDRLETQYF,TGTGCCAGCAGACCAGACAGGCTTGAGACCCAGTACTTC
-,TRBJ2-5,-,TRBV6-2/TRBV6-3,CASSYSFLIEGRSRETQYF,TGTGCCAGCAGTTACTCTTTCCTAATCGAAGGGCGGTCTCGAGAGACCCAGTACTTC
-,TRBJ1-1,-,TRBV11-3,CASSLGQNTEAFF,TGTGCCAGCAGCTTAGGGCAGAACACTGAAGCTTTCTTT
-,TRBJ1-1,-,TRBV29-1,CSVDSSEAFF,TGCAGCGTAGACAGTAGTGAAGCTTTCTTT
-,TRBJ1-2,TRBD1,TRBV7-3,CASSLGQDLASGYTF,TGTGCCAGCAGCTTAGGACAGGACCTAGCTTCTGGCTACACCTTC
-,TRBJ2-5,-,TRBV6-5,CASGLRLQETQYF,TGTGCCAGCGGACTAAGGCTACAAGAGACCCAGTACTTC
-,TRBJ1-1,-,TRBV19,CASSADRRNTEAFF,TGTGCCAGTAGTGCCGACAGGCGGAACACTGAAGCTTTCTTT
few,TRBJ1-3,-,TRBV27,CASSARDGNTIYF,TGTGCCAGCAGTGCCCGGGATGGAAACACCATATATTTT
-,TRBJ2-1,TRBD2,TRBV7-6,CASSSGTSGHSYNEQFF,TGTGCCAGCAGCTCCGGGACTAGCGGACACTCCTACAATGAGCAGTTCTTC
-,TRBJ1-5,-,TRBV19,CASSITGVQSAQHF,TGTGCCAGTAGTATTACAGGAGTACAATCAGCCCAGCATTTT
-,TRBJ2-2,TRBD2,TRBV30,CAWRGLAGETNTGELFF,TGTGCCTGGAGGGGACTAGCAGGAGAAACGAACACCGGGGAGCTGTTTTTT
-,TRBJ2-7,-,TRBV28,CATAGNSYEQYF,TGTGCCACCGCAGGAAATTCCTACGAGCAGTACTTC